One sample yielded the 10 T cell receptor beta chains listed below, sequenced in a study of cytomegalovirus exposure and HLA in healthy donors. The study ran its PCR with 60 Vbeta and 13 Jbeta primers. Sequencing used immunoSEQ multiplex PCR; TCRdb keeps in-frame clones, though not all of them. The data contain some 190,000 clones, 75% to 80% of them seen just once; the ten biggest clones take up approximately 2%. Sequencing was done on a sample of PBMCs. The receptors were gathered from a woman aged 25-40 years in good health and CMV-seropositive.

Concerning this clone itself: This sample also contains other DNA sequences that code for the same CDR3. The J gene is TRBJ2-6, the V gene TRBV2; TRBD1 matches 8 bases. From germline, CDR1 is SNHLY and CDR2 FYNNEI. The trim removed 4 bases at V and 0 bases at J, leaving 2 bases unmatched. This CDR3 is built from 16 residues. The CDR3 loop reads CASSGTGGSGANVLTF. The CDR3 coding sequence is TGTGCCAGCAGTGGTACAGGGGGCTCTGGGGCCAACGTCCTGACTTTC. The full variable domain, rest sourced from reference TRBV2 and TRBJ2-6, is EPEVTQTPSHQVTQMGQEVILRCVPISNHLYFYWYRQILGQKVEFLVSFYNNEISEKSEIFDDQFSVERPDGSNFTLKIRSTKLEDSAMYFCASSGTGGSGANVLTFGAGSRLTVL.

The chain uses TRBV15 and TRBJ2-3; D may be TRBD1 (6 bases). Germline V gene data show CDR1 as LNHNV and CDR2 as YYDKDF (reference sequence). The CDR3 length is 16 residues. V was cut by 2 bases and J by 2 bases, with 14 bases left in between. The CDR3 bases are TGTGCCACCAGCAGAACCGGGACACCCATCACAGATACGCAGTATTTT. This gives the protein CATSRTGTPITDTQYF.

The chain uses TRBV5-6 and TRBJ2-1, with D perhaps TRBD2 (7 bases). V dropped 0 bases and J dropped 8 bases, with 21 bases sitting between them. The CDR3 length is 17 residues. CDR1 SGHDT and CDR2 YYEEEE come from the germline V gene. The CDR3 reads CASSLGFRRGPWDEQFF. CDR3 nucleotides: TGTGCCAGCAGCTTGGGGTTCCGGCGGGGGCCTTGGGATGAGCAGTTCTTC.

This clone was seen once. V usage is TRBV11-2 and J usage is TRBJ2-7; a possible D gene is TRBD2 (5 bases). The CDR3 contains 14 residues. V lost 1 base and J 5 bases, leaving 12 bases between the germline ends. Germline V gene lookup returns CDR1 SGHAT and CDR2 FQNNGV. The CDR3 nucleotides read TGTGCCAGCAGCTTAGGTTCCGGACTGGACGAGCAGTACTTC. Amino acid sequence: CASSLGSGLDEQYF.

The CDR3 sequence: CASTPAGATDTQYF. The CDR3 nucleotides are TGTGCCAGCACACCGGCAGGGGCCACAGATACGCAGTATTTT. V is TRBV7-9 and J is TRBJ2-3; maybe TRBD1 (6 bases). Germline lookup yields CDR1 SEHNR and CDR2 FQNEAQ (reference sequence). Trimming stripped 7 bases from V and 2 bases from J, with 13 bases between. The CDR3 totals 14 residues.

The chain couples TRBV7-9 to TRBJ2-3; possibly TRBD2 for D (6 bases). The V and J ends lost 1 base and 6 bases respectively, with 11 bases between them. The CDR3 extends over 14 amino acids. Germline lookup yields CDR1 SEHNR and CDR2 FQNEAQ (reference sequence). CDR3 residues: CASSLGQGGDTQYF. As DNA, the CDR3 is TGTGCCAGCAGCTTAGGGCAGGGAGGCGATACGCAGTATTTT.

The chain couples TRBV5-1 to TRBJ1-6; 10 nucleotides align to TRBD1. After removal of 4 bases from V and 7 bases from J, the junction contained 5 bases not matched to a gene. This CDR3 has 15 residues. Germline CDR1 SGHRS, CDR2 YFSETQ. The CDR3 nucleotides read TGCGCCAGCAGCCCGGGACAGGGGATGAATTCACCCCTCCACTTT. Amino acids: CASSPGQGMNSPLHF.

The genes are TRBV4-2 and TRBJ2-1, with D hard to call. Trimming took off 5 bases at V and 3 bases at J, with 8 bases between the two ends. This CDR3 is 13 amino acids long. The V gene's germline CDR1 is LGHNA and CDR2 YNFKEQ. CDR3 coding DNA: TGTGCCAGCAGCGACTGGATCTACAATGAGCAGTTCTTC. Translated: CASSDWIYNEQFF.

CDR3 in amino acids: CASSTLGRQETQYF. CDR3 in DNA: TGTGCCAGTAGTACTCTCGGCAGGCAAGAGACCCAGTACTTC. V and J are TRBV19 and TRBJ2-5; D unresolved. This CDR3 spans 14 amino acids. V was pared by 4 bases and J by 2 bases, with 11 bases between. Germline-derived CDR1 and CDR2 are LNHDA and SQIVND (reference sequence).

This chain connects TRBV7-2 to TRBJ1-1; 8 nucleotides match TRBD1. CDR1 is SGHTA and CDR2 is FQGNSA in the germline V gene. V shed 2 bases, J shed 7 bases, and the junction held 9 bases outside the gene matches. This CDR3 is built from 15 residues. In nucleotides, the CDR3 is TGTGCCAGCAGCTTATTCCGGACAGGGATAGGTGAAGCTTTCTTT. Its protein is CASSLFRTGIGEAFF. The whole variable domain, filled in from reference TRBV7-2 and TRBJ1-1, reads GAGVSQSPSNKVTEKGKDVELRCDPISGHTALYWYRQSLGQGLEFLIYFQGNSAPDKSGLPSDRFSAERTGGSVSTLTIQRTQQEDSAVYLCASSLFRTGIGEAFFGQGTRLTVV.